These 27 T cell receptor beta chains were all obtained from the same sample, sequenced in a study of OX40 agonist ivuxolimab in advanced cancers. The method was immunoSEQ multiplex PCR; TCRdb's version includes in-frame clones alone and lacks a portion of them. The table shows about 21,000 clones, with under 90% occurring only once. The sample here was CD4+ or CD8+ T cells sorted from blood, taken in a trial of the OX40 agonist ivuxolimab. Receptors were obtained from an adult with an advanced solid tumor such as melanoma, head and neck, liver or kidney cancer.

This sequence joins TRBV5-1 and TRBJ2-4; D is unresolved. Germline loops: CDR1 SGHRS, CDR2 YFSETQ. The CDR3 covers 15 residues. Trimming shortened V by 0 bases and J by 7 bases, and 14 bases separated the two germline ends. CDR3 sequence (DNA): TGCGCCAGCAGCTTGGCCGGGCCGCCTGGGAACATTCAGTACTTC. Residues: CASSLAGPPGNIQYF.

The count of this clone is one. The chain employs TRBV28 and TRBJ2-1; 9 bases are shared with TRBD2. Germline assignment: CDR1 MDHEN and CDR2 SYDVKM. The CDR3 loop spans 19 amino acids. The junction had 15 bases not matched to a gene; V was cut back by 4 bases and J by 2 bases. The CDR3 sequence: CASSSSPSSGIFAYNEQFF. The CDR3 DNA reads TGTGCCAGCAGTTCTTCTCCCTCTAGCGGGATATTCGCCTACAATGAGCAGTTCTTC.

This rearrangement joins TRBV5-4 to TRBJ2-7; 13 bases fit TRBD2. The V gene end was trimmed by 5 bases and the J gene end by 6 bases; junction bases not matched to a gene: 11. The germline gives CDR1 SGHNT, CDR2 YYREEE (reference sequence). This CDR3 has 16 residues. CDR3 region: CASRKDGLAGEVEQYF. CDR3 nucleotide sequence: TGTGCCAGCAGGAAAGATGGACTAGCGGGAGAGGTCGAGCAGTACTTC. Together with reference TRBV5-4 and TRBJ2-7, the CDR3 gives the full variable domain: ETGVTQSPTHLIKTRGQQVTLRCSSQSGHNTVSWYQQALGQGPQFIFQYYREEENGRGNFPPRFSGLQFPNYSSELNVNALELDDSALYLCASRKDGLAGEVEQYFGPGTRLTVT.

This chain uses TRBV5-1 with TRBJ1-1; 7 positions match TRBD1. V shed 4 bases, J shed 5 bases, and the junction held 8 bases outside the gene matches. CDR3 length equals 14 residues. CDR1 and CDR2 (germline): SGHRS, YFSETQ. CDR3 sequence (DNA): TGCGCCAGCAGCAGGGGGACAGAGGCGACTGAAGCTTTCTTT. Translated: CASSRGTEATEAFF.

J is TRBJ2-1 and V is TRBV2; TRBD1 aligns across 9 bases. V shed 5 bases, J shed 7 bases, and the junction held 3 bases outside the gene matches. From germline, CDR1 is SNHLY and CDR2 FYNNEI. The CDR3 length is 13 residues. The CDR3 region has the DNA TGTGCCAGCAGTCGGGACAGGGATAATGAGCAGTTCTTC. Amino acid sequence: CASSRDRDNEQFF.

The chain has TRBV5-1 and TRBJ1-3, with 7 bases fitting TRBD1. The CDR3 length is 15 residues. Trimming at V came to 3 bases and at J to 4 bases, leaving 7 bases not matched to a gene. Germline V gives CDR1 SGHRS, CDR2 YFSETQ. DNA for the CDR3: TGCGCCAGCAGCTCCTCGACAGGGCAAGGAAACACCATATATTTT. Translating gives CASSSSTGQGNTIYF.

This clone was detected a few times. The chain is built from TRBV11-2 and TRBJ2-7; 8 bases line up with TRBD1. The CDR3 is 14 amino acids. Germline V CDR1 and CDR2: SGHAT, FQNNGV. The V and J ends lost 4 bases and 3 bases, in that order; junction bases with no gene match: 5. CDR3 sequence: CASSYGDRGYEQYF. The CDR3 DNA reads TGTGCCAGCAGCTATGGAGACAGGGGCTACGAGCAGTACTTC.

The V call is TRBV7-2, the J call TRBJ1-3; D perhaps matches TRBD1 (5 bases). Germline CDR1 and CDR2: SGHTA and FQGNSA. This CDR3 spans 15 amino acids. Trimming stripped 2 bases from V and 4 bases from J, with 12 bases between. As DNA, the CDR3 is TGTGCCAGCAGCTTATTGGGGGATGTAGGAAACACCATATATTTT. This translates into CASSLLGDVGNTIYF.

V usage is TRBV23-1 and J usage is TRBJ2-7; possible D gene TRBD1, 5 bases. TRBV23-1 is designated an ORF whose function remains uncertain. Trimming pared 4 bases from V and 2 bases from J, leaving 15 bases between. This CDR3 region has 15 residues. Here the CDR3 DNA reads TGCGCCAGCAGTCCGCAGGGCAGGACCCCCTACGAGCAGTACTTC. Encoded protein: CASSPQGRTPYEQYF.

A few counts support this clone. This rearrangement joins TRBV11-2 to TRBJ2-5; D perhaps matches TRBD1 (5 bases). Germline-derived CDR1 and CDR2 are SGHAT and FQNNGV. Trimming took off 4 bases at V and 0 bases at J, with 12 bases between the two ends. The CDR3 runs to 15 residues. The CDR3, as DNA: TGTGCCAGCAGCTCACCCGGACACTACCAAGAGACCCAGTACTTC. The encoded protein is CASSSPGHYQETQYF. Drawing the rest from reference TRBV11-2 and TRBJ2-5, the complete variable domain is EAGVAQSPRYKIIEKRQSVAFWCNPISGHATLYWYQQILGQGPKLLIQFQNNGVVDDSQLPKDRFSAERLKGVDSTLKIQPAKLEDSAVYLCASSSPGHYQETQYFGPGTRLLVL.

V is TRBV10-2 and J is TRBJ1-6; 7 bases match TRBD1. This CDR3 has 13 residues. V lost 6 bases to trimming and J lost 7 bases; unmatched junction nucleotides: 3. Germline-derived CDR1 and CDR2 are WSHSY and SAAADI. As DNA, the CDR3 is TGCGCCAGCAGCCCGGGACAGAATTCACCCCTCCACTTT. This encodes CASSPGQNSPLHF.

The V gene is TRBV15, the J gene TRBJ2-7; D is perhaps TRBD1 (6 bases). The CDR3 has 14 residues. Germline loops: CDR1 LNHNV, CDR2 YYDKDF (reference sequence). The V end lost 5 bases, the J end lost 5 bases, and 16 bases lay between the germline ends. The CDR3 here is CATSDRSGTHEQYF. Here the CDR3 DNA reads TGTGCCACCAGCGACAGGTCGGGGACCCACGAGCAGTACTTC.

This rearrangement joins TRBV4-3 to TRBJ2-6; D not certain. Trimming shortened V by 0 bases and J by 0 bases, and 12 bases separated the two germline ends. This CDR3 contains 18 residues. CDR1 is LGHNA and CDR2 is YSLEER in the germline V gene. In nucleotides, the CDR3 is TGCGCCAGCAGCCAAGAAGTGGGCTTCAACTCTGGGGCCAACGTCCTGACTTTC. The encoded protein is CASSQEVGFNSGANVLTF.

This clone came up a few times. This chain links TRBV2 with TRBJ2-3, with D maybe TRBD2 (5 bases). CDR1 and CDR2 (germline): SNHLY, FYNNEI. This CDR3 is built from 12 residues. V gave up 3 bases and J gave up 8 bases, with 9 bases separating them. In DNA form, the CDR3 reads TGTGCCAGCAGTGAGCTGGGAGCTACGCAGTATTTT. Translated: CASSELGATQYF.

DNA of the CDR3: TGTGCCAGCAGTCCTAGCGTCGGTGAGCAGTTCTTC. It encodes CASSPSVGEQFF. J is TRBJ2-1 and V is TRBV13; perhaps TRBD2 as D (6 bases). V lost 6 bases to trimming and J lost 9 bases, with 12 bases between them. Germline V lookup: CDR1 PRHDT, CDR2 FYEKMQ (reference sequence). This CDR3 comprises 12 residues. Supplemented by reference TRBV13 and TRBJ2-1, the full variable domain reads AAGVIQSPRHLIKEKRETATLKCYPIPRHDTVYWYQQGPGQDPQFLISFYEKMQSDKGSIPDRFSAQQFSDYHSELNMSSLELGDSALYFCASSPSVGEQFFGPGTRLTVL.

The rearrangement links TRBV6-1 to TRBJ1-5; D gene ambiguous. V was pared by 2 bases and J by 5 bases, with 7 bases between. CDR1 and CDR2 (germline): MNHNS, SASEGT. This CDR3 is built from 13 residues. As DNA, the CDR3 is TGTGCCAGCAGTGAACAGCTAGATCAGCCCCAGCATTTT. Amino acids: CASSEQLDQPQHF.

The CDR3 spells CASTRYGVRTEAFF. The CDR3 nucleotides read TGTGCCAGCACCCGTTACGGGGTTCGGACTGAAGCTTTCTTT. V is TRBV28 and J is TRBJ1-1; D not resolved. Germline V gives CDR1 MDHEN, CDR2 SYDVKM. V was trimmed by 7 bases and J by 5 bases, leaving 17 bases between them. The CDR3 is 14 residues long. Full variable domain (rest looked up from reference TRBV28 and TRBJ1-1): DVKVTQSSRYLVKRTGEKVFLECVQDMDHENMFWYRQDPGLGLRLIYFSYDVKMKEKGDIPEGYSVSREKKERFSLILESASTNQTSMYLCASTRYGVRTEAFFGQGTRLTVV.

Turning to this clone: Mismatch with germline at one junction end may stem from a read error. The chain joins TRBV11-2 to TRBJ1-1; 9 bases map to TRBD1. Germline CDR1 reads SGHAT; CDR2 reads FQNNGV. This CDR3 has 14 residues. CDR3 nucleotides: TGTGCCAGCACCTTAACAGGGGGCGACACTGAAGCTTTCTTT. Its translation: CASTLTGGDTEAFF.

V is TRBV7-3 and J is TRBJ1-2; 7 bases align to TRBD1. V shed 7 bases, J shed 4 bases, and the junction held 9 bases outside the gene matches. The germline V gene encodes CDR1 SGHTA and CDR2 FQGTGA. The CDR3 has 14 residues. CDR3 residues: CASKRRGTAYGYTF. For the CDR3, the DNA is TGTGCCAGCAAGAGGCGCGGGACAGCCTATGGCTACACCTTC.

With respect to this clone: Because the CDR3's place on the DNA is in doubt, the DNA is left out and the CDR3 is given as listed by TCRdb. The V and J genes are TRBV29-1 and TRBJ1-2; the table gives TRBD1 as D, unverified against the DNA. Germline V CDR1 and CDR2: SQVTM, ANQGSEA. Termini included, the CDR3 measures 11 amino acids. CDR3: CSVGDTYGCTF.

J is TRBJ2-7 and V is TRBV14; D is unresolved. The CDR3 sequence is 15 residues long. Germline loops: CDR1 SGHDN, CDR2 FVKESK. Trimming removed 2 bases at V and 0 bases at J, with 11 bases between. The CDR3 region has the DNA TGTGCCAGCAGCCAAACCGCAGGAAACTCCTACGAGCAGTACTTC. Encoded protein: CASSQTAGNSYEQYF.

V usage is TRBV7-2 and J usage is TRBJ2-4, with D uncertain. Trimming removed 1 base from V and 2 bases from J, with 6 bases in between. Germline CDR1 reads SGHTA; CDR2 reads FQGNSA. The CDR3 runs 14 residues. This CDR3 reads CASSLGGSKNIQYF. Written as DNA, the CDR3 is TGTGCCAGCAGCTTAGGGGGATCCAAAAACATTCAGTACTTC.

The CDR3: CASSQARGRAPLHF. The CDR3 DNA sequence: TGTGCCAGCAGCCAAGCCAGGGGGCGGGCACCCCTCCACTTT. V is TRBV4-2 and J is TRBJ1-6; 8 bases match TRBD1. Germline trimming cut 1 base from V and 11 bases from J; bases unmatched to any gene: 4. Germline lookup yields CDR1 LGHNA and CDR2 YNFKEQ. The CDR3 sequence is 14 residues long.

This chain links TRBV5-1 with TRBJ2-1, with D possibly TRBD2 on 5 matching bases. Trimming removed 0 bases at V and 4 bases at J, with 14 bases between. Germline V gene lookup returns CDR1 SGHRS and CDR2 YFSETQ. The CDR3 consists of 16 residues. CDR3 DNA: TGCGCCAGCAGCTTGGCCGGGAATAGCGCTTACAATGAGCAGTTCTTC. Translation gives CASSLAGNSAYNEQFF.

This sequence joins TRBV29-1 and TRBJ2-5; weak D call: TRBD1 (5 bases). The CDR3 covers 12 residues. The germline CDR1 and CDR2 sequences are SQVTM and ANQGSEA. V was shortened by 3 bases and J by 7 bases, with 12 bases between the two germline ends. The CDR3 sequence: CSVDRQGGTQYF. DNA of the CDR3: TGCAGCGTTGATCGGCAGGGTGGGACCCAGTACTTC.

The V and J genes are TRBV28 and TRBJ2-7; 7 bases align to TRBD1. V lost 8 bases, J lost 4 bases, and 14 bases stayed unmatched. Germline assignment: CDR1 MDHEN and CDR2 SYDVKM. The CDR3 runs 15 residues. In DNA form, the CDR3 reads TGTGCCAGCCTGTTAGGGGGCGAGGCGGCTTACGAGCAGTACTTC. Protein product: CASLLGGEAAYEQYF. Complete variable domain (other parts from reference TRBV28 and TRBJ2-7): DVKVTQSSRYLVKRTGEKVFLECVQDMDHENMFWYRQDPGLGLRLIYFSYDVKMKEKGDIPEGYSVSREKKERFSLILESASTNQTSMYLCASLLGGEAAYEQYFGPGTRLTVT.

This sequence joins TRBV23-1 and TRBJ1-4; a possible D gene is TRBD1 (5 bases). TRBV23-1 is marked as an open reading frame, function uncertain. The ends were cut back, 6 bases at V and 7 bases at J, with 21 bases in the middle. This CDR3 contains 16 residues. The CDR3 spells CASSQDLPGVFEKLFF. CDR3 sequence (DNA): TGCGCCAGCAGCCAAGATCTTCCGGGGGTTTTTGAAAAACTGTTTTTT.